This T cell receptor beta chain was sequenced during a study of neurological immune-mediated disorders. Study outcomes and limitations: The multiple sclerosis repertoire cluster was associated with no clinical or MRI feature.

It was by 5'RACE with 10-nucleotide random UMIs that the cDNA was made. TCRdb passed the 5' RACE reads through MiXCR, listing each CDR3 protein once. The data show roughly 100,000 distinct CDR3 sequences, with around 3.3% seen just once and roughly 6.4% held by the top ten. This clonotype was detected many times. The antigen remains undetermined. V gave up 5 bases and J gave up 1 base; unmatched junction bases: 10. This CDR3 has 17 amino acids. Looked up from germline, CDR1 is SGHTA and CDR2 is FQGNSA. V is TRBV7-2 and J is TRBJ2-1, with 8 bases that match TRBD2. The sequenced sample consisted of PBMCs. This TCR was sampled from a woman aged 18-29 years with multiple sclerosis. The CDR3, as DNA: TGTGCCAGCAGCCCCCGGACTAGCTGGGGGTCCTACAATGAGCAGTTCTTC. Its protein is CASSPRTSWGSYNEQFF.